This TCR beta chain was observed in a study of cytomegalovirus exposure and HLA in healthy donors. CDR1 is MNHEY and CDR2 is SVGAGI in the germline V gene. The CDR3 has 15 residues. The V gene lost 0 bases and the J gene lost 2 bases, with 9 bases spanning the gap. The PCR was carried out with 60 Vbeta primers and 13 Jbeta primers. Repertoires were generated with immunoSEQ multiplex PCR, while TCRdb's copy carries only in-frame clones and drops some. The repertoire holds roughly 180,000 clones, 75% to 85% seen once, with over 1.1% in the top ten. For this clone: Its specificity is unknown.

Findings and limits, study-wide: In an earlier analysis, in some 500 donors, most V segments appeared productive either ~90% or ~30% of the time. One variant, a missense change in DCLRE1C, was linked in a later analysis to TCR beta V- and J-gene trimming. Many donors carried some public TCRs, although rarity characterized most TCR sequences.

Nominal health characterized the donors when sampled, though unrecorded immune exposures were likely. What was sequenced was PBMCs. The chain is built from TRBV6-5 and TRBJ2-3, with D possibly matching TRBD1 (5 bases). The TCR was taken from a man aged 18 to 30 in good health and CMV-seronegative. The CDR3 DNA reads TGTGCCAGCAGTTACTCGGGGCAGACCACAGATACGCAGTATTTT. Its translation: CASSYSGQTTDTQYF.